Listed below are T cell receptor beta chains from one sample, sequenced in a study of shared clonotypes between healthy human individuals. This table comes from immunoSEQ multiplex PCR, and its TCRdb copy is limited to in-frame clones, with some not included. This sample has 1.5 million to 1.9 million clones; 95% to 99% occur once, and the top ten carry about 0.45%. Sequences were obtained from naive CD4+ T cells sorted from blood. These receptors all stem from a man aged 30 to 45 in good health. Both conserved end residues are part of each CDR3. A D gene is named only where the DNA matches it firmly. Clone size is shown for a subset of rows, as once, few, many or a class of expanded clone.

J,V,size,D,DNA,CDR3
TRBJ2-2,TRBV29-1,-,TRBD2,TGCAGCGTTCCGAGACGCCGACTAGCGGGAGAGGGAAACACCGGGGAGCTGTTTTTT,CSVPRRRLAGEGNTGELFF
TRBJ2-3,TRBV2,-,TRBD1,TGTGCCAGCAGGGGGGACAGGGGCCTAGATACGCAGTATTTT,CASRGDRGLDTQYF
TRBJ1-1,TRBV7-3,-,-,TGTGCCAGCAGCCCCTCCCGCCTGAACACTGAAGCTTTCTTT,CASSPSRLNTEAFF
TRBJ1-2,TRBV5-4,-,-,TGTGCCAGCAGACAACAGGGATTCTATGGCTACACCTTC,CASRQQGFYGYTF
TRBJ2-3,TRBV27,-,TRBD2,TGTGTCTCCGGGAGGGCCGGGGGCACAGATACGCAGTATTTT,CVSGRAGGTDTQYF
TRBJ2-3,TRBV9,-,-,TGTGCCAGCAGCGGGACCCCGGGACCAACAGATACGCAGTATTTT,CASSGTPGPTDTQYF
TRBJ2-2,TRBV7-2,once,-,TGTGCCAGCAGCCCCCAACGTATCGGGGAGCTGTTTTTT,CASSPQRIGELFF
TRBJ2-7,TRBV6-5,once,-,TGTGCCAGCAGTTACTTAAGGGAGCAGTACTTC,CASSYLREQYF
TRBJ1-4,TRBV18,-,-,TGTGCCAGCTCCCGGGACAATAATGAAAAACTGTTTTTT,CASSRDNNEKLFF
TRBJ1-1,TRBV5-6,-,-,TGTGCCAGCAGCTTGGCCAGGGTAAAAGGAGCTTTCTTT,CASSLARVKGAFF
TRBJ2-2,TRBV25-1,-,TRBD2,TGTGCCAGCAGTGAAACTAGCGGGAGTGGGGAGCTGTTTTTT,CASSETSGSGELFF
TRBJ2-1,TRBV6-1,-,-,TGTGCCACCAACCAGGACAGTTACAATGAGCAGTTCTTC,CATNQDSYNEQFF
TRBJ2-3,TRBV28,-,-,TGTGCCAGCAGTTTAATTTCCCTCACAGATACGCAGTATTTT,CASSLISLTDTQYF
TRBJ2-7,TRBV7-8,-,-,TGTGCCAGCAGCGTCTCTTCCTACGAGCAGTACTTC,CASSVSSYEQYF
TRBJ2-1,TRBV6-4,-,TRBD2,TGTGCCAGCAGCCCGACTAGCGGCAATGAGCAGTTCTTC,CASSPTSGNEQFF
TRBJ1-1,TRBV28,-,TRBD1,TGTGCCAGCAGTTTAATTAGTGGTGGGACAGGGACTCGGCTCACTGAAGCTTTCTTT,CASSLISGGTGTRLTEAFF
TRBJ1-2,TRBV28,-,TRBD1,TGTGCCAGCAGTAATCGACAGGGCTATGGCTACACCTTC,CASSNRQGYGYTF
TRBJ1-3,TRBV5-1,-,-,TGCGCCAGCAGCTTGGAGGACGGCGGGCGTGGAAACACCATATATTTT,CASSLEDGGRGNTIYF
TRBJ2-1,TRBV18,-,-,TGTGCCAGCTCACCAGTTCCCGATTTTCTGAATGAGCAGTTCTTC,CASSPVPDFLNEQFF
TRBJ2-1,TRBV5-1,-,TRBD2,TGCGCCAGCAGCTTGAGATTGGCTAGCGGTGTGGGACACAATGAGCAGTTCTTC,CASSLRLASGVGHNEQFF
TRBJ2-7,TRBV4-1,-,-,TGCGCCAGCAGCCTAACCGGGGACTCCTACGAGCAGTACTTC,CASSLTGDSYEQYF
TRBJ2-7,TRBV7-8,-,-,TGTGCCAGCAGCTTAGCGCCGAGCGGCTACGAGCAGTACTTC,CASSLAPSGYEQYF
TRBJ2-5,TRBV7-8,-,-,TGTGCCAGCAGCGCCGGGGACCTGTACCAAGAGACCCAGTACTTC,CASSAGDLYQETQYF
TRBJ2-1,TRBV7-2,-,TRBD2,TGTGCCAGCAGCCCTCTTCTAGCGGGGTTCTACAATGAGCAGTTCTTC,CASSPLLAGFYNEQFF
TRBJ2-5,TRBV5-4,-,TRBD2,TGTGCCAGCAGCTTCGGGGGGGCCCAAGAGACCCAGTACTTC,CASSFGGAQETQYF
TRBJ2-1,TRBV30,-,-,TGTGCCTGGAGTGTCGGCGCCTCGCAGCAGTTCTTC,CAWSVGASQQFF
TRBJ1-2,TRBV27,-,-,TGTGCCAGCAGCCCAACTGGGCAGCTTTATGGCTACACCTTC,CASSPTGQLYGYTF
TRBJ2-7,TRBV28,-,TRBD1,TGTGCCAGCAGTTCGGCAGGGGGCTCCTACGAGCAGTACTTC,CASSSAGGSYEQYF
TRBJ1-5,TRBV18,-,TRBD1,TGTGCCAGCTCAAAAGACAGGGATAGCAATCAGCCCCAGCATTTT,CASSKDRDSNQPQHF
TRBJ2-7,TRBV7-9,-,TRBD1,TGTGCCAGCAGCATAACAGGGGGCGAGACCTACGAGCAGTACTTC,CASSITGGETYEQYF
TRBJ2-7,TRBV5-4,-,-,TGTGCCAGCCAGCTGTGGGGGCCCACCTACGAGCAGTACTTC,CASQLWGPTYEQYF
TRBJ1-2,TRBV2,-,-,TGTGCCAGCAGTGAGCGGGCCTATGGCTACACCTTC,CASSERAYGYTF